The TCR beta chain under discussion was sequenced for a study of T cells in Graves' hyperthyroidism and ophthalmopathy. CDR3 length equals 15 residues. J lost 4 bases, V lost 3 bases, and 8 bases had no gene match. The germline gives CDR1 PRHDT, CDR2 FYEKMQ (reference sequence). Around 10 ml fresh peripheral blood yielded the PBMCs. This clonotype was picked up many times. TCR beta CDR3 region amplification was performed from RNA transcripts. HTBI primers drove first-round RT-PCR of the TCR CDR3. TCRdb reprocessed the multiplex PCR reads with MiXCR, giving one entry per CDR3 protein. The sample consists of more than 300,000 distinct CDR3 sequences, around 14% of them appearing once.

The specimen sequenced was blood. The J gene is TRBJ1-2, the V gene TRBV13; 7 bases are a match to TRBD1. This receptor was identified in a woman between 18 and 29 years old with Graves' hyperthyroidism. The CDR3 coding sequence is TGTGCCAGCAGCTTCCGACAGGGCGGGGGCTATGGCTACACCTTC. Translated, it gives CASSFRQGGGYGYTF.